This T cell receptor beta chain was sequenced in a study of graft-versus-host responses after intestinal transplantation. Turning to this clone: Its antigen is unknown.

CDR3 length: 15 residues. V dropped 1 base and J dropped 0 bases, with 9 bases sitting between them. CDR1 is MGHDK, CDR2 SYGVNS, per germline. Generated by immunoSEQ multiplex PCR, the TCRdb table keeps only in-frame clones and is missing some. The sample carries more than 65,000 clones, less than 90% recorded once. The sequenced sample was unstimulated CD4+ T cells sorted from spleen or lymph node cells, obtained before intestinal transplant. The origin of this receptor is a human donor who received an intestinal transplant. This chain joins TRBV25-1 and TRBJ1-1; D remains ambiguous. The CDR3 nucleotides are TGTGCCAGCAGTGAATCCCCCGGGTTGAACACTGAAGCTTTCTTT. Translating gives CASSESPGLNTEAFF.